This T cell receptor (beta chain) came from a study of T cells in localized non-small cell lung cancer. Study findings and constraints: Peak T cell clonality was found in uninvolved adjacent lung, exceeding tumor. There were a median roughly 59 of the top 100 tumor clones appearing in adjacent lung. Higher blood T cell density went with longer overall survival.

The assay was immunoSEQ multiplex PCR, and TCRdb's table has in-frame clones only and misses some. Of under 95,000 clones listed, 70% to 90% are singletons. This CDR3 spans 15 amino acids. Germline V lookup: CDR1 SGHRS, CDR2 YFSETQ. J was trimmed by 2 bases and V by 5 bases; bases with no gene match: 8. The sample holds a few counts of this clone. What it recognizes is unknown. The J gene is TRBJ1-1, the V gene TRBV5-1, with 8 bases aligning to TRBD1. This TCR was recovered from a female donor older than 55 with stage I lung adenocarcinoma. Source: peripheral blood, taken before any cancer treatment. In nucleotides, the CDR3 is TGCGCCAGCAGGCGGGGGGGACAGGCAAACACTGAAGCTTTCTTT. It translates to CASRRGGQANTEAFF.